These T cell receptor beta chains were read from a single sample in a study of neurological immune-mediated disorders. Via MiXCR, TCRdb re-called the 5' RACE reads, giving one row per CDR3 protein. This table holds about 78,000 distinct CDR3 sequences, approximately 5% found once. Input material: PBMCs. The receptors derive from a woman aged 25 to 39 with multiple sclerosis. Both conserved end residues are part of each CDR3. D genes are given only for firm matches. Part of the rows lack a size; the others show once, few, many or a class for expanded clones.

length	size	D	V	J	CDR3	DNA
14	many	-	TRBV12-3/TRBV12-4	TRBJ1-2	CASSFPPHNYGYTF	TGTGCCAGCAGTTTCCCCCCTCACAACTATGGCTACACCTTC
11	-	-	TRBV2	TRBJ2-3	CASKGRDTQYF	TGTGCCAGCAAGGGCCGGGATACGCAGTATTTT
16	many	TRBD2	TRBV20-1	TRBJ2-3	CSARARGGRATDTQYF	TGCAGTGCTAGAGCAAGGGGCGGGAGGGCCACAGATACGCAGTATTTT
15	many	-	TRBV12-3/TRBV12-4	TRBJ2-2	CASSWGSLGTGELFF	TGTGCCAGCAGTTGGGGCTCCCTGGGTACCGGGGAGCTGTTTTTT
16	many	-	TRBV5-5	TRBJ2-3	CASSLAGVGGTDTQYF	TGTGCCAGCAGCTTGGCGGGAGTGGGTGGCACAGATACGCAGTATTTT
13	many	-	TRBV13	TRBJ1-2	CASSLLRGGGYTF	TGTGCCAGCAGCTTATTAAGGGGGGGAGGCTACACCTTC
14	many	TRBD2	TRBV20-1	TRBJ2-1	CSAQGIAGEDEQFF	TGCAGTGCACAGGGGATAGCGGGAGAGGATGAGCAGTTCTTC
13	many	-	TRBV30	TRBJ2-3	CAWSVGGSDTQYF	TGTGCCTGGAGTGTTGGAGGGTCAGATACGCAGTATTTT
15	many	TRBD2	TRBV12-3/TRBV12-4	TRBJ2-1	CATKPRRLADNEQFF	TGTGCCACCAAACCCCGGAGACTAGCGGACAATGAGCAGTTCTTC
14	many	-	TRBV20-1	TRBJ2-1	CSATRPEVYNEQFF	TGCAGTGCTACCAGGCCCGAGGTCTACAATGAGCAGTTCTTC
15	many	TRBD2	TRBV7-2	TRBJ2-5	CASSLVAGGGETQYF	TGTGCCAGCAGCTTAGTGGCCGGCGGGGGAGAGACCCAGTACTTC
12	many	-	TRBV5-1	TRBJ2-1	CASSFPGNEQFF	TGCGCCAGCAGCTTCCCTGGGAATGAGCAGTTCTTC
14	many	TRBD2	TRBV20-1	TRBJ2-7	CRASGTGVVYEQYF	TGCAGAGCCAGCGGGACGGGAGTTGTCTACGAGCAGTACTTC
15	many	TRBD2	TRBV5-1	TRBJ2-1	CASSLERLALDEQFF	TGCGCCAGCAGCTTGGAAAGACTAGCACTCGATGAGCAGTTCTTC